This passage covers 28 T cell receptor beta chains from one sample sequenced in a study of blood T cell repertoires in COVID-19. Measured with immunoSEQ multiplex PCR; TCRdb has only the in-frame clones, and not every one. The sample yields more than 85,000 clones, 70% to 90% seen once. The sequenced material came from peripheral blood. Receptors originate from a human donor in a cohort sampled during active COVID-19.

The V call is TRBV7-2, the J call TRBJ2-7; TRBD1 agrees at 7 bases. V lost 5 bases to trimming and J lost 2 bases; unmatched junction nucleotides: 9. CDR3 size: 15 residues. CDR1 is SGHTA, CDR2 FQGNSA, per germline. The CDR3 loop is CASSRAQGPAYEQYF. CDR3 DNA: TGTGCCAGCAGCAGAGCACAGGGGCCGGCCTACGAGCAGTACTTC.

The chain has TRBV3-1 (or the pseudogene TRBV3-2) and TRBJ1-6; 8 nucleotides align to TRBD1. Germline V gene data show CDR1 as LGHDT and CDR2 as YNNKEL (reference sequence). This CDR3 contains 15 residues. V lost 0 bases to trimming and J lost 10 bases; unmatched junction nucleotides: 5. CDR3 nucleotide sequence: TGTGCCAGCAGCCAAGATCCCAGGGGGCACTCACCCCTCCACTTT. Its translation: CASSQDPRGHSPLHF.

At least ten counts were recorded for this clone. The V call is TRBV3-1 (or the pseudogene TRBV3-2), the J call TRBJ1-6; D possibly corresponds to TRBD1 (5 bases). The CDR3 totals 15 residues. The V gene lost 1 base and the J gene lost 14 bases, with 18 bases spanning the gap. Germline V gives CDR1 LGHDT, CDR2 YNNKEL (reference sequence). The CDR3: CASSQGPGRVTTLHF. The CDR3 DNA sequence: TGTGCCAGCAGCCAAGGGCCAGGGAGGGTTACAACCCTCCACTTT.

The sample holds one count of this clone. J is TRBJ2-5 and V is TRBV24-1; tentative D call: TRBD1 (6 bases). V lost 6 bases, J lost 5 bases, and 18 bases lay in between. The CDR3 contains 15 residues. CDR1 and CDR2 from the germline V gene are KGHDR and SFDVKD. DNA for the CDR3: TGTGCCACCAGTTCGGGCGGCAGGGGCTGGGAGACCCAGTACTTC. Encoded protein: CATSSGGRGWETQYF.

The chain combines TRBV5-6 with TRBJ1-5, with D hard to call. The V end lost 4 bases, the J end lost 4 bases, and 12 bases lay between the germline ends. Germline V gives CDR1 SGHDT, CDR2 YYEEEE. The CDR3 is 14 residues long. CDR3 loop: CASSLIGDNQPQHF. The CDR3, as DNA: TGTGCCAGCAGCCTTATAGGAGATAATCAGCCCCAGCATTTT. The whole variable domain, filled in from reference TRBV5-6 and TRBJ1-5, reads DAGVTQSPTHLIKTRGQQVTLRCSPKSGHDTVSWYQQALGQGPQFIFQYYEEEERQRGNFPDRFSGHQFPNYSSELNVNALLLGDSALYLCASSLIGDNQPQHFGDGTRLSIL.

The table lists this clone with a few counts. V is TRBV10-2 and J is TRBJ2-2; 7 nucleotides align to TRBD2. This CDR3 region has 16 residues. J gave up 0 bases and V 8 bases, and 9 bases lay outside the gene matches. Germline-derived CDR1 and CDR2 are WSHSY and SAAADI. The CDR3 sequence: CASGLGENPNTGELFF. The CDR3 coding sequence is TGCGCCAGCGGACTAGGGGAAAATCCGAACACCGGGGAGCTGTTTTTT.

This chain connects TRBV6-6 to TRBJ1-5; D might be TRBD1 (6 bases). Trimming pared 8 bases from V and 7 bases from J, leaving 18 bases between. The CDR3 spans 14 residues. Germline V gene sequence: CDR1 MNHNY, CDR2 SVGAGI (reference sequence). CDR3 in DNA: TGTGCCAGCGCCGATACACAGGGATCACAGCCCCAGCATTTT. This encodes CASADTQGSQPQHF.

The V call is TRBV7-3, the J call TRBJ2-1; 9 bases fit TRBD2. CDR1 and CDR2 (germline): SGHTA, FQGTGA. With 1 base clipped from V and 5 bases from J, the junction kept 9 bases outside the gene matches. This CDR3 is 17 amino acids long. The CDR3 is CASSLMPGLAQDNEQFF. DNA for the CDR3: TGTGCCAGCAGCTTAATGCCCGGACTAGCGCAAGACAATGAGCAGTTCTTC. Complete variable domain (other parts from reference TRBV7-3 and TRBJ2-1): GAGVSQTPSNKVTEKGKYVELRCDPISGHTALYWYRQSLGQGPEFLIYFQGTGAADDSGLPNDRFFAVRPEGSVSTLKIQRTERGDSAVYLCASSLMPGLAQDNEQFFGPGTRLTVL.

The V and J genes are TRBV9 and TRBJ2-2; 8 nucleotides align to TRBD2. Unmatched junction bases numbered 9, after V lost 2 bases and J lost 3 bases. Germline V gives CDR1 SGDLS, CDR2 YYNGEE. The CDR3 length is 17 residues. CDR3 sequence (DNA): TGTGCCAGCAGCGTGAGGCGGGGGGTCCCAGACACCGGGGAGCTGTTTTTT. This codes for CASSVRRGVPDTGELFF.

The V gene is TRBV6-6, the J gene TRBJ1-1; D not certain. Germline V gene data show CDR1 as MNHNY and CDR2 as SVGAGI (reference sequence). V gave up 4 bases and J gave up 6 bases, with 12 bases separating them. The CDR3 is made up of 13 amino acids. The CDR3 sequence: CASSSTPPAEAFF. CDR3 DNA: TGTGCCAGCAGTTCGACACCTCCCGCTGAAGCTTTCTTT.

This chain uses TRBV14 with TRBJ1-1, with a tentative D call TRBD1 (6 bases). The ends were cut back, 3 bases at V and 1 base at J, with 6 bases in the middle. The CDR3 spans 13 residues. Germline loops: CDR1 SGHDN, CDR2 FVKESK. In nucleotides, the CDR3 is TGTGCCAGCAGCCAGGGACAGAACACTGAAGCTTTCTTT. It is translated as CASSQGQNTEAFF.

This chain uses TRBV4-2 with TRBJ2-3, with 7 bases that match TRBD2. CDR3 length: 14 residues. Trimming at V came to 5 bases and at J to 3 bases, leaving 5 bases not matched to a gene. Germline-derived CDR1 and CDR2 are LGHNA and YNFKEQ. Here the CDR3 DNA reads TGTGCCAGCAGCTCTAGCGGTACTACAGATACGCAGTATTTT. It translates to CASSSSGTTDTQYF.

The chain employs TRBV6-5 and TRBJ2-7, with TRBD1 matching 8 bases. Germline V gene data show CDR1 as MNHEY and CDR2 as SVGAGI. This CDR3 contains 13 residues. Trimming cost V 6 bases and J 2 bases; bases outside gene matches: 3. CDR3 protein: CASSRGLTYEQYF. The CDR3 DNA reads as TGTGCCAGCAGCAGGGGGCTAACCTACGAGCAGTACTTC.

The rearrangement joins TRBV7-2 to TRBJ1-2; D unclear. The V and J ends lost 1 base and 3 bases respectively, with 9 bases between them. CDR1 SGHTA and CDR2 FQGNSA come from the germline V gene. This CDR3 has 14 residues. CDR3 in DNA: TGTGCCAGCAGCTTAGAAACAGTGGACTATGGCTACACCTTC. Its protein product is CASSLETVDYGYTF.

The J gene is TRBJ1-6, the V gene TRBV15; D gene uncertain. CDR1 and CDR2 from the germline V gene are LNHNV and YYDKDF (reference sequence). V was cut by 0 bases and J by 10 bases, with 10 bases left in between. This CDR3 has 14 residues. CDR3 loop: CATSRDSARSPLHF. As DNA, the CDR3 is TGTGCCACCAGCAGAGATTCGGCTAGATCACCCCTCCACTTT.

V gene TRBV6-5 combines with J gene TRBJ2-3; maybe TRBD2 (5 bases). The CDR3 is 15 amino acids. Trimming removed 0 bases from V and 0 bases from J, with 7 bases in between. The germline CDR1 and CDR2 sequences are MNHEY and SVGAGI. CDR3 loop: CASSYSSGSTDTQYF. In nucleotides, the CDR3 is TGTGCCAGCAGTTACTCGTCGGGGAGCACAGATACGCAGTATTTT.

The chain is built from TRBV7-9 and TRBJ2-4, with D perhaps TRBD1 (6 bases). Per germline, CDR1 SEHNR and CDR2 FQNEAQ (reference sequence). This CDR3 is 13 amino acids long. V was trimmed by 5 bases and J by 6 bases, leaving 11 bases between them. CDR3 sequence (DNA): TGTGCCAGCAGCCCTCGGACAGTAAACATTCAGTACTTC. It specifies CASSPRTVNIQYF.

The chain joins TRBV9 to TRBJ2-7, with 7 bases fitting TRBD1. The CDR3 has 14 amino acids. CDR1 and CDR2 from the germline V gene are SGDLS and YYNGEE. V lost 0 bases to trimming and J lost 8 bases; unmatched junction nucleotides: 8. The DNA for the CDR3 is TGTGCCAGCAGCGTAGGGGGTGACAGGGACCAGCAGTACTTC. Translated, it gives CASSVGGDRDQQYF.

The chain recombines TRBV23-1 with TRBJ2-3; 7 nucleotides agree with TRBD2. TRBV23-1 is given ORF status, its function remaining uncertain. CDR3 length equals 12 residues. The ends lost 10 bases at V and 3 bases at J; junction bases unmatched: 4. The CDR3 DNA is TGCGCCATCCGGGAGGTTACAGATACGCAGTATTTT. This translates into CAIREVTDTQYF.

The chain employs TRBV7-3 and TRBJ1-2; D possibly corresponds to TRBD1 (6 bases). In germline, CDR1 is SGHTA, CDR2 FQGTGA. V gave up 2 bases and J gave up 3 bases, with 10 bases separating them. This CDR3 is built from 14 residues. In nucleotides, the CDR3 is TGTGCCAGCAGCTTAGTGGCAGGGGACTATGGCTACACCTTC. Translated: CASSLVAGDYGYTF.

This CDR3 reads CASSLDASGAYEQYF. The CDR3 coding sequence is TGCGCCAGCAGCTTGGATGCCAGCGGGGCCTACGAGCAGTACTTC. J is TRBJ2-7 and V is TRBV5-1, with TRBD2 matching over 7 bases. Germline V gene data show CDR1 as SGHRS and CDR2 as YFSETQ. V shed 0 bases and J 2 bases; nucleotides not matched to a gene: 5. The CDR3 is made up of 15 amino acids.

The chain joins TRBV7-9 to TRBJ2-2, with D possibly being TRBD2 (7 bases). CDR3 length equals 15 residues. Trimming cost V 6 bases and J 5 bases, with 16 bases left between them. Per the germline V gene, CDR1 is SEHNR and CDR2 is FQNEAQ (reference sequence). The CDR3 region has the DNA TGTGCCAGCAGAGGAACAGGGAGGGAAACCGGGGAGCTGTTTTTT. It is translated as CASRGTGRETGELFF.

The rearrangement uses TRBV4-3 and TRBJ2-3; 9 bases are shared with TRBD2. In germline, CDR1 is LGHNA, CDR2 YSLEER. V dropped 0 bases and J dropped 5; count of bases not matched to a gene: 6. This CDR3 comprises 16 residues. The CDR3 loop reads CASSQDGRGGRDTQYF. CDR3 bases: TGCGCCAGCAGCCAAGACGGGCGGGGGGGCCGAGATACGCAGTATTTT.

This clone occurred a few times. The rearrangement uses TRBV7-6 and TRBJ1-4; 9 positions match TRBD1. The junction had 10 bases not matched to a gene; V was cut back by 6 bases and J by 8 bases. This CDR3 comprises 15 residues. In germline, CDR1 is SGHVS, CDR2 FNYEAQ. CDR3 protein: CASRPGTGMIEKLFF. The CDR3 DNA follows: TGTGCCAGCAGACCAGGGACAGGGATGATCGAAAAACTGTTTTTT.

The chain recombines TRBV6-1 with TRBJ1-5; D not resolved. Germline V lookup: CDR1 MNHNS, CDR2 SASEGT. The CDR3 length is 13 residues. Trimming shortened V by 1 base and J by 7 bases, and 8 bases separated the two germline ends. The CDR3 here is CASSEVPTQPQHF. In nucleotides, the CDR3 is TGTGCCAGCAGTGAAGTCCCGACACAGCCCCAGCATTTT.

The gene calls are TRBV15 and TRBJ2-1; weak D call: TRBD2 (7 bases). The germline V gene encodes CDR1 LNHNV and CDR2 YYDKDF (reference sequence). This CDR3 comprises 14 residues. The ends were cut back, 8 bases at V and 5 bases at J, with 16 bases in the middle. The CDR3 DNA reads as TGTGCCACCGCAGCTCCGGGGGGCCACAATGAGCAGTTCTTC. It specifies CATAAPGGHNEQFF. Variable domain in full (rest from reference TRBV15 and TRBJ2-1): DAMVIQNPRYQVTQFGKPVTLSCSQTLNHNVMYWYQQKSSQAPKLLFHYYDKDFNNEADTPDNFQSRRPNTSFCFLDIRSPGLGDTAMYLCATAAPGGHNEQFFGPGTRLTVL.

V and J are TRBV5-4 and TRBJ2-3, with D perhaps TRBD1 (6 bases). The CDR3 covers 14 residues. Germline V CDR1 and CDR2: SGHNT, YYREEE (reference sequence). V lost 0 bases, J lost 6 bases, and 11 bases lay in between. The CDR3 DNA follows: TGTGCCAGCAGCTTGGGTAGGCAGGGGGATACGCAGTATTTT. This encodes CASSLGRQGDTQYF.

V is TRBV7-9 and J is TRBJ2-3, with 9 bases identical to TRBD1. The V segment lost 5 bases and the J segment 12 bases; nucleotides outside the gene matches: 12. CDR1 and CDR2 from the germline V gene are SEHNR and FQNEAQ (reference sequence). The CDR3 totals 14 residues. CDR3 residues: CASSPGGGQGSQYF. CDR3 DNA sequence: TGTGCCAGCAGCCCAGGGGGCGGACAGGGGTCCCAGTATTTT.